Listed here are 23 T cell receptor beta chains from one sample, sequenced in a study of blood T cell repertoires in COVID-19. Clones were read by immunoSEQ multiplex PCR, and TCRdb kept only the in-frame ones, dropping some. The table lists approximately 170,000 clones, roughly 85% of them singletons. The sequencing sample was made of PBMCs or T cells enriched from blood (not recorded which). These receptors originate from a woman in her 70s in a cohort exposed to, infected with or recovered from COVID-19 (not recorded which).

The J gene is TRBJ1-2, the V gene TRBV12-3 or TRBV12-4; TRBD1 is a possible D gene (5 bases). V lost 6 bases, J lost 2 bases, and 10 bases lay in between. CDR3 length: 13 residues. In DNA, the CDR3 is TGTGCCAGCAGATCGGACAAAAACTATGGCTACACCTTC. As protein: CASRSDKNYGYTF.

The chain links TRBV24-1 to TRBJ2-3; D is possibly TRBD1 (5 bases). CDR3 length: 12 residues. V was trimmed by 9 bases and J by 4 bases, leaving 10 bases between them. CDR1 is KGHDR, CDR2 SFDVKD, per germline. This chain's CDR3 is CATSGFSDTQYF. The CDR3 DNA reads TGTGCCACCTCAGGGTTTTCAGATACGCAGTATTTT.

The DNA for the CDR3 is TGTGCCAGTAACACCCGCTTGACTAATGAAAAACTGTTTTTT. This codes for CASNTRLTNEKLFF. The chain employs TRBV19 and TRBJ1-4; D is uncertain. Trimming removed 7 bases at V and 2 bases at J, with 11 bases between. Germline loops: CDR1 LNHDA, CDR2 SQIVND (reference sequence). CDR3 length: 14 amino acids.

V and J are TRBV3-1 (or the pseudogene TRBV3-2) and TRBJ1-1, with 8 positions matching TRBD1. This CDR3 region has 15 residues. CDR1 is LGHDT, CDR2 YNNKEL, per germline (reference sequence). J gave up 1 base and V 2 bases, and 3 bases lay outside the gene matches. The CDR3 sequence: CASSQSGTGNTEAFF. CDR3 in DNA: TGTGCCAGCAGCCAAAGTGGGACAGGGAACACTGAAGCTTTCTTT.

The J gene is TRBJ2-7, the V gene TRBV28, with 9 bases fitting TRBD2. After removal of 6 bases from V and 8 bases from J, the junction contained 11 bases not matched to a gene. The CDR3 is 14 amino acids. Germline V gene sequence: CDR1 MDHEN, CDR2 SYDVKM. The CDR3 is CASSSSGTGGKQYF. CDR3 bases: TGTGCCAGCAGCTCTAGCGGGACTGGTGGAAAGCAGTACTTC. The entire variable domain, with the rest obtained from reference TRBV28 and TRBJ2-7, is as follows: DVKVTQSSRYLVKRTGEKVFLECVQDMDHENMFWYRQDPGLGLRLIYFSYDVKMKEKGDIPEGYSVSREKKERFSLILESASTNQTSMYLCASSSSGTGGKQYFGPGTRLTVT.

In DNA form, the CDR3 reads TGTGCCAGCAGTGCTGACCGGGACAGGGGTTGGGAGAATGAAAAACTGTTTTTT. It specifies CASSADRDRGWENEKLFF. The chain uses TRBV6-1 and TRBJ1-4; 10 positions agree with TRBD1. This CDR3 region has 18 residues. The J segment lost 5 bases and the V segment lost 4 bases, leaving 13 bases of the junction unmatched. CDR1 and CDR2 (germline): MNHNS, SASEGT.

This sequence joins TRBV7-2 and TRBJ2-7; no definite D call. The CDR3 extends over 14 amino acids. Trimming shortened V by 1 base and J by 2 bases, and 9 bases separated the two germline ends. Germline V gene data show CDR1 as SGHTA and CDR2 as FQGNSA. The CDR3 region has the DNA TGTGCCAGCAGCTTAGGTGTCCTTACCTACGAGCAGTACTTC. Translation: CASSLGVLTYEQYF.

This sequence joins TRBV4-2 and TRBJ1-5, with 9 bases fitting TRBD1. The length of the CDR3 is 16 residues. Germline lookup yields CDR1 LGHNA and CDR2 YNFKEQ. V shed 1 base and J 7 bases; nucleotides not matched to a gene: 8. CDR3 nucleotides: TGTGCCAGCAGCCAAGTTACAGGGGGCTGGGGACAGCCCCAGCATTTT. Its protein is CASSQVTGGWGQPQHF.

The rearrangement joins TRBV20-1 to TRBJ1-1; 7 nucleotides match TRBD1. Unmatched junction bases numbered 7, after V lost 3 bases and J lost 3 bases. The CDR3 has 14 residues. Germline assignment: CDR1 DFQATT and CDR2 SNEGSKA (reference sequence). CDR3 residues: CSASPTGTYTEAFF. The CDR3 bases are TGCAGTGCTAGTCCGACAGGGACGTACACTGAAGCTTTCTTT.

This chain connects TRBV2 to TRBJ1-2, with 10 bases that match TRBD1. This CDR3 comprises 15 residues. V lost 6 bases and J lost 7; bases outside the gene matches: 11. Germline V gives CDR1 SNHLY, CDR2 FYNNEI. The CDR3 nucleotides are TGTGCCAGCAGGCCCCCGGGACAGGGGATTTTTGGCTACACCTTC. Encoded protein: CASRPPGQGIFGYTF.

The chain recombines TRBV5-4 with TRBJ2-1; 9 bases align to TRBD2. Trimming removed 4 bases from V and 4 bases from J; junction bases left unmatched: 9. Germline values: CDR1 SGHNT, CDR2 YYREEE (reference sequence). The CDR3 length is 16 residues. The CDR3 protein is CASSPGASGTYNEQFF. CDR3 DNA: TGTGCCAGCAGCCCGGGGGCTAGCGGGACGTACAATGAGCAGTTCTTC. The full variable domain, rest sourced from reference TRBV5-4 and TRBJ2-1, is ETGVTQSPTHLIKTRGQQVTLRCSSQSGHNTVSWYQQALGQGPQFIFQYYREEENGRGNFPPRFSGLQFPNYSSELNVNALELDDSALYLCASSPGASGTYNEQFFGPGTRLTVL.

This chain joins TRBV7-9 and TRBJ1-2, with D possibly TRBD1 on 5 matching bases. V was shortened by 5 bases and J by 5 bases, with 18 bases between the two germline ends. CDR3 length: 15 residues. Germline V gene data show CDR1 as SEHNR and CDR2 as FQNEAQ (reference sequence). The DNA of the CDR3 is TGTGCCAGCAGCGAAGGGGATATAGCTGCTTATGGCTACACCTTC. Its translation: CASSEGDIAAYGYTF.

This chain uses TRBV19 with TRBJ2-7; 9 positions agree with TRBD1. In germline, CDR1 is LNHDA, CDR2 SQIVND (reference sequence). V gave up 1 base and J gave up 3 bases; unmatched junction bases: 7. This CDR3 has 16 amino acids. CDR3 residues: CASSIAVGQGVYEQYF. CDR3 in DNA: TGTGCCAGTAGTATAGCCGTGGGACAGGGAGTCTACGAGCAGTACTTC.

Comment on this clone: The DNA is left out, because the CDR3 cannot be placed on it with certainty; the CDR3 is given as TCRdb lists it. The J gene is TRBJ2-1, the V gene TRBV19; the D call of TRBD1 is as the table states it, not checked on the DNA. The V gene's germline CDR1 is LNHDA and CDR2 SQIVND (reference sequence). The CDR3 is 15 residues long, counting both termini. The CDR3 protein is CASTSARALGNEQFF.

The chain uses TRBV2 and TRBJ2-5, with D maybe TRBD1 (6 bases). V lost 4 bases, J lost 4 bases, and 13 bases lay in between. The germline V gene has CDR1 SNHLY and CDR2 FYNNEI. The CDR3 has 14 residues. The DNA of the CDR3 is TGTGCCAGCAGTGCAACAGGGCGTGGAGAGACCCAGTACTTC. This translates into CASSATGRGETQYF. The variable domain in full, completed from reference TRBV2 and TRBJ2-5, reads EPEVTQTPSHQVTQMGQEVILRCVPISNHLYFYWYRQILGQKVEFLVSFYNNEISEKSEIFDDQFSVERPDGSNFTLKIRSTKLEDSAMYFCASSATGRGETQYFGPGTRLLVL.

This clone was picked up a small number of times. The CDR3 region has the DNA TGCGCCAGCAGCCCCGGGGGAAACACCGGGGAGCTGTTTTTT. It yields the protein CASSPGGNTGELFF. The chain is built from TRBV5-1 and TRBJ2-2; possibly TRBD2 for D (6 bases). V was trimmed by 4 bases and J by 2 bases, leaving 9 bases between them. This CDR3 is built from 14 residues. Germline CDR1 reads SGHRS; CDR2 reads YFSETQ.

The CDR3 loop reads CASSLRRRRAFF. CDR3 DNA: TGTGCCAGCAGCTTGAGGAGACGTCGGGCTTTCTTT. The V call is TRBV5-6, the J call TRBJ1-1, with D uncertain. Trimming left V 1 base short and J 11 bases short, with 12 bases between. Germline CDR1 is SGHDT and CDR2 is YYEEEE. The CDR3 loop spans 12 amino acids.

This sequence joins TRBV6-5 and TRBJ1-2, with D uncertain. V shed 2 bases and J shed 4 bases, with 8 bases lying between them. The germline V gene has CDR1 MNHEY and CDR2 SVGAGI. This CDR3 is built from 13 residues. The CDR3 coding sequence is TGTGCCAGCAGTTACAACTACCCCTATGGCTACACCTTC. Translated, it gives CASSYNYPYGYTF.

This chain links TRBV24-1 with TRBJ2-1, with TRBD2 matching over 8 bases. This CDR3 contains 16 residues. The germline gives CDR1 KGHDR, CDR2 SFDVKD. J was trimmed by 5 bases and V by 3 bases; bases with no gene match: 8. The CDR3 coding sequence is TGTGCCACCAGTGATGAGAGCGGGAGCCTCCACAATGAGCAGTTCTTC. It specifies CATSDESGSLHNEQFF.

This clone has a handful of counts. V gene TRBV29-1 combines with J gene TRBJ1-1, with D perhaps TRBD1 (5 bases). V lost 3 bases, J lost 0 bases, and 14 bases lay in between. Germline-derived CDR1 and CDR2 are SQVTM and ANQGSEA. The CDR3 runs to 15 residues. The CDR3 coding sequence is TGCAGCGTTGACGGACAAGGGGTGATGAACACTGAAGCTTTCTTT. It encodes CSVDGQGVMNTEAFF.

This clone was seen only a few times. The chain employs TRBV28 and TRBJ2-6; a possible D gene is TRBD1 (5 bases). V dropped 6 bases and J dropped 2 bases, with 11 bases sitting between them. The CDR3 is made up of 15 amino acids. Germline CDR1 and CDR2: MDHEN and SYDVKM. CDR3 sequence: CASRPQGAGANVLTF. The CDR3 nucleotides are TGTGCCAGCAGGCCGCAGGGTGCTGGGGCCAACGTCCTGACTTTC.

The chain carries TRBV5-1 and TRBJ1-3; D is uncertain. V dropped 2 bases and J dropped 4 bases, with 7 bases sitting between them. The germline CDR1 and CDR2 sequences are SGHRS and YFSETQ. The CDR3 is made up of 13 amino acids. CDR3 sequence (DNA): TGCGCCAGCAGCTTACACGAAGGAAACACCATATATTTT. It yields the protein CASSLHEGNTIYF. The full variable domain, completed using reference TRBV5-1 and TRBJ1-3, is KAGVTQTPRYLIKTRGQQVTLSCSPISGHRSVSWYQQTPGQGLQFLFEYFSETQRNKGNFPGRFSGRQFSNSRSEMNVSTLELGDSALYLCASSLHEGNTIYFGEGSWLTVV.

The count of this clone is one. This chain uses TRBV5-5 with TRBJ2-3; possibly TRBD1 for D (5 bases). In germline, CDR1 is SGHKS, CDR2 YYEKEE (reference sequence). There are 13 residues in the CDR3. V shed 2 bases and J shed 3 bases, with 7 bases lying between them. For the CDR3, the DNA is TGTGCCAGCAGCTTATCAGGGACAGATACGCAGTATTTT. It yields the protein CASSLSGTDTQYF.